The source of this T cell receptor (beta chain) is a study of blood T cell repertoires in COVID-19. Repertoires were generated with immunoSEQ multiplex PCR, while TCRdb's copy carries only in-frame clones and drops some. This sample has 400,000 to 450,000 clones, with approximately 91% found just once. This CDR3 region has 15 residues. Germline-derived CDR1 and CDR2 are SGHRS and YFSETQ. V was cut by 4 bases and J by 8 bases, with 21 bases left in between. The V and J genes are TRBV5-1 and TRBJ1-2; D possibly corresponds to TRBD1 (6 bases). The sequence was obtained from a woman between 35 and 50 years old with COVID-19, enrolled during active disease. Sequenced input: peripheral blood. The CDR3 loop is CASSPPRGGARGYTF. CDR3 nucleotide sequence: TGCGCCAGCAGCCCTCCCCGCGGGGGCGCGAGGGGCTACACCTTC. The full variable domain, rest sourced from reference TRBV5-1 and TRBJ1-2, is KAGVTQTPRYLIKTRGQQVTLSCSPISGHRSVSWYQQTPGQGLQFLFEYFSETQRNKGNFPGRFSGRQFSNSRSEMNVSTLELGDSALYLCASSPPRGGARGYTFGSGTRLTVV.